The 15 T cell receptor beta chains presented below share a single source sample, sequenced in a study of blood T cell repertoires in COVID-19. Assay used: immunoSEQ multiplex PCR; TCRdb lists only in-frame clones, some missing. The table includes roughly 7,000 clones, 88% detected once. Sequencing input: peripheral blood. The receptor set was obtained from a human donor in a cohort sampled during active COVID-19.

The chain carries TRBV5-8 and TRBJ2-7; TRBD1 agrees at 9 bases. V was pared by 4 bases and J by 4 bases, with 6 bases of the junction left unmatched. Germline CDR1 is SGHTS and CDR2 is YDEGEE. The CDR3 consists of 14 residues. The CDR3 spells CASSPRTGAYEQYF. DNA of the CDR3: TGTGCCAGCAGCCCTAGGACAGGGGCTTACGAGCAGTACTTC.

This CDR3 is CASSQDTSGRGELQYEQYF. CDR3 nucleotides: TGCGCCAGCAGCCAAGATACTAGCGGGAGGGGAGAACTACAGTACGAGCAGTACTTC. The chain couples TRBV4-3 to TRBJ2-7, with 13 nucleotides matching TRBD2. V lost 0 bases and J lost 4; bases outside the gene matches: 12. Germline CDR1 LGHNA, CDR2 YSLEER. The CDR3 loop spans 19 amino acids.

The chain combines TRBV13 with TRBJ2-7; 10 nucleotides align to TRBD1. The CDR3 loop spans 14 amino acids. Germline V gives CDR1 PRHDT, CDR2 FYEKMQ (reference sequence). The J segment lost 0 bases and the V segment lost 4 bases, leaving 0 bases of the junction unmatched. CDR3 bases: TGTGCCAGCAGCTGGGACAGGGGCTCCTACGAGCAGTACTTC. It specifies CASSWDRGSYEQYF. Combining the CDR3 with reference TRBV13 and TRBJ2-7 gives the whole variable domain AAGVIQSPRHLIKEKRETATLKCYPIPRHDTVYWYQQGPGQDPQFLISFYEKMQSDKGSIPDRFSAQQFSDYHSELNMSSLELGDSALYFCASSWDRGSYEQYFGPGTRLTVT.

This chain joins TRBV18 and TRBJ2-7; the D gene is possibly TRBD1 (6 bases). CDR3 length equals 12 residues. Per the germline V gene, CDR1 is KGHSH and CDR2 is LQKENI. Trimming shortened V by 6 bases and J by 6 bases, and 12 bases separated the two germline ends. The CDR3 DNA is TGTGCCAGCTCGCTCCAGGGGCGCGAGCAGTACTTC. It translates to CASSLQGREQYF.

V and J are TRBV29-1 and TRBJ2-5, with D uncertain. The length of the CDR3 is 11 residues. V was trimmed by 6 bases and J by 1 base, leaving 6 bases between them. Germline V gene data show CDR1 as SQVTM and CDR2 as ANQGSEA. CDR3 coding DNA: TGCAGCGTCGTCCCCCAAGAGACCCAGTACTTC. This gives the protein CSVVPQETQYF.

V and J are TRBV7-9 and TRBJ2-7; a weak D match, TRBD2 (6 bases). Per germline, CDR1 SEHNR and CDR2 FQNEAQ (reference sequence). With 5 bases removed from V and 4 bases from J, the gap between germline ends came to 18 bases. CDR3 length: 15 amino acids. CDR3 sequence: CASSPRGLATYEQYF. CDR3 nucleotide sequence: TGTGCCAGCAGCCCTCGAGGGCTAGCGACGTACGAGCAGTACTTC. Based on the CDR3 plus reference TRBV7-9 and TRBJ2-7, the full variable domain is DTGVSQNPRHKITKRGQNVTFRCDPISEHNRLYWYRQTLGQGPEFLTYFQNEAQLEKSRLLSDRFSAERPKGSFSTLEIQRTEQGDSAMYLCASSPRGLATYEQYFGPGTRLTVT.

V is TRBV6-5 and J is TRBJ2-7, with 11 bases aligning to TRBD2. The CDR3 length is 15 residues. CDR1 and CDR2 from the germline V gene are MNHEY and SVGAGI. With V trimmed by 0 bases and J by 3 bases, 1 base remained unmatched. The CDR3 reads CASSYSTSGIYEQYF. DNA of the CDR3: TGTGCCAGCAGTTACTCGACTAGCGGGATCTACGAGCAGTACTTC.

This clone showed up just a few times. The chain has TRBV29-1 and TRBJ2-7; no reliable D call. V was trimmed by 6 bases and J by 0 bases, leaving 9 bases between them. This CDR3 is 12 amino acids long. Germline V gene data show CDR1 as SQVTM and CDR2 as ANQGSEA. Here the CDR3 reads CSVSTVSYEQYF. CDR3 nucleotides: TGCAGCGTCTCCACAGTCTCCTACGAGCAGTACTTC.

The chain has TRBV15 and TRBJ2-3, with TRBD2 matching over 7 bases. CDR3 length equals 16 residues. Per germline, CDR1 LNHNV and CDR2 YYDKDF (reference sequence). With 2 bases clipped from V and 4 bases from J, the junction kept 9 bases outside the gene matches. The CDR3 DNA reads as TGTGCCACCAGCAGACAAAAAGCGGGAATGGCAGATACGCAGTATTTT. It specifies CATSRQKAGMADTQYF.

The chain is built from TRBV6-5 and TRBJ2-5, with 9 bases matching TRBD2. V lost 2 bases, J lost 5 bases, and 6 bases stayed unmatched. There are 15 residues in the CDR3. Germline values: CDR1 MNHEY, CDR2 SVGAGI. CDR3: CASSYAGGPQETQYF. The CDR3 DNA sequence: TGTGCCAGCAGTTACGCGGGAGGGCCCCAGGAGACCCAGTACTTC.

This clone showed up just a few times. V usage is TRBV7-9 and J usage is TRBJ2-5, with D possibly being TRBD1 (5 bases). V was cut by 5 bases and J by 4 bases, with 14 bases left in between. The germline V gene has CDR1 SEHNR and CDR2 FQNEAQ (reference sequence). This CDR3 has 14 amino acids. The CDR3 DNA reads as TGTGCCAGCAGCCCCCATACAGGTTCAGAGACCCAGTACTTC. Translated, it gives CASSPHTGSETQYF.

The chain recombines TRBV10-3 with TRBJ2-7, with 11 bases matching TRBD2. V gave up 0 bases and J gave up 3 bases; unmatched junction bases: 1. CDR1 is ENHRY, CDR2 SYGVKD, per germline. CDR3 length equals 15 residues. The CDR3 loop is CAISESTSGDYEQYF. DNA of the CDR3: TGTGCCATCAGTGAGTCGACTAGCGGGGACTACGAGCAGTACTTC.

The V and J genes are TRBV2 and TRBJ2-4; TRBD1 aligns across 8 bases. This CDR3 region has 16 residues. Trimming cost V 0 bases and J 8 bases; bases outside gene matches: 9. Germline V gene lookup returns CDR1 SNHLY and CDR2 FYNNEI. CDR3 sequence: CASSEALSGGVDIQYF. The DNA of the CDR3 is TGTGCCAGCAGTGAAGCGCTGTCAGGGGGCGTTGACATTCAGTACTTC.

This sequence joins TRBV27 and TRBJ2-3, with 7 bases aligning to TRBD1. This CDR3 spans 15 amino acids. The V gene end was trimmed by 6 bases and the J gene end by 2 bases; junction bases not matched to a gene: 8. The germline V gene encodes CDR1 MNHEY and CDR2 SMNVEV (reference sequence). The CDR3 DNA sequence: TGTGCCAGCAGCCACCGGGACAGCAACACAGATACGCAGTATTTT. This translates into CASSHRDSNTDTQYF.

The chain joins TRBV11-2 to TRBJ2-7; perhaps TRBD2 as D (5 bases). V was pared by 0 bases and J by 7 bases, with 10 bases between. Germline V gives CDR1 SGHAT, CDR2 FQNNGV. This CDR3 is 13 amino acids long. The CDR3 DNA is TGTGCCAGCAGCTTAGAGGACTCGGGAGAGCAGTACTTC. Its protein is CASSLEDSGEQYF.